Listed below are T cell receptor beta chains from one sample, sequenced in a study of T cell responses to AZD1222 COVID-19 vaccine. Using immunoSEQ multiplex PCR, the repertoire was profiled, and TCRdb retains in-frame clones only, with some absent. The sample shows about 110,000 clones, less than 95% of them seen only once. The sequencing used peripheral blood, collected 28 days after the second AZD1222 dose. All receptors come from an adult who received the AZD1222 COVID-19 vaccine. CDR3s include the opening cysteine and the closing phenylalanine or tryptophan. The D gene is left open where the match is weak. Rows give clone size only sometimes, using once, few, many, or a class for an expanded clone.

d_gene: NA; v_gene: TRBV7-9; j_gene: TRBJ1-4; abundance: once; CDR3nt: TGTGCCAGCAGCTTTGGAAGGGAACTGTTTTTT; CDR3aa: CASSFGRELFF
d_gene: NA; v_gene: TRBV18; j_gene: TRBJ2-4; abundance: NA; CDR3nt: TGTGCCAGCTCAGGCAGGGCGGGGCAAAACATTCAGTACTTC; CDR3aa: CASSGRAGQNIQYF
d_gene: TRBD2; v_gene: TRBV14; j_gene: TRBJ2-7; abundance: NA; CDR3nt: TGTGCCAGCAGCCTAGTTACTACTAGCGTACCCCACGAGCAGTACTTC; CDR3aa: CASSLVTTSVPHEQYF
d_gene: TRBD1; v_gene: TRBV5-4; j_gene: TRBJ2-7; abundance: NA; CDR3nt: TGTGCCAGCAGCCTCGACAGGGAGAAAGCCTACGAGCAGTACTTC; CDR3aa: CASSLDREKAYEQYF
d_gene: NA; v_gene: TRBV7-2; j_gene: TRBJ2-1; abundance: NA; CDR3nt: TGTGCCAGCAGCTTAGCGTGGGACGGCAATGAGCAGTTCTTC; CDR3aa: CASSLAWDGNEQFF
d_gene: NA; v_gene: TRBV19; j_gene: TRBJ2-7; abundance: NA; CDR3nt: TGTGCCAGTAGTATACAAATGACTTACGAGCAGTACTTC; CDR3aa: CASSIQMTYEQYF
d_gene: NA; v_gene: TRBV7-9; j_gene: TRBJ1-5; abundance: NA; CDR3nt: TGTGCCAGCACTTATAGCAATCAGCCCCAGCATTTT; CDR3aa: CASTYSNQPQHF
d_gene: TRBD1; v_gene: TRBV6-5; j_gene: TRBJ2-2; abundance: NA; CDR3nt: TGTGCCAGCCTCGGGACAGCACCCGGCGGGGAGCTGTTTTTT; CDR3aa: CASLGTAPGGELFF
d_gene: NA; v_gene: TRBV12-3/TRBV12-4; j_gene: TRBJ1-1; abundance: NA; CDR3nt: TGTGCCAGCATCCTACAGCGCACTGAAGCTTTCTTT; CDR3aa: CASILQRTEAFF
d_gene: NA; v_gene: TRBV9; j_gene: TRBJ2-7; abundance: NA; CDR3nt: TGTGCCAGCAGCGCCACCCGAGACAGGGAGGGGAACGAGCAGTACTTC; CDR3aa: CASSATRDREGNEQYF
d_gene: NA; v_gene: TRBV7-5; j_gene: TRBJ1-2; abundance: NA; CDR3nt: TGTGCCCCTGTCCGGGGGCCACCGAAATATGGCTACACCTTC; CDR3aa: CAPVRGPPKYGYTF
d_gene: NA; v_gene: TRBV7-9; j_gene: TRBJ1-1; abundance: NA; CDR3nt: TGTGCCAGCAGCCAGCTGGGGGAGACTGAAGCTTTCTTT; CDR3aa: CASSQLGETEAFF
d_gene: TRBD1; v_gene: TRBV11-3; j_gene: TRBJ2-3; abundance: once; CDR3nt: TGTGCCAGCAGCCAAGGGACAGGGGGAGATACGCAGTATTTT; CDR3aa: CASSQGTGGDTQYF
d_gene: NA; v_gene: TRBV4-2; j_gene: TRBJ1-3; abundance: NA; CDR3nt: TGTGCCAGCAGCTACCTAGGCGCCCTGAGCTCTGGAAACACCATATATTTT; CDR3aa: CASSYLGALSSGNTIYF
d_gene: TRBD2; v_gene: TRBV27; j_gene: TRBJ2-7; abundance: NA; CDR3nt: TGTGCCAGCGGTGGGGGGGACTACGAGCAGTACTTC; CDR3aa: CASGGGDYEQYF
d_gene: NA; v_gene: TRBV18; j_gene: TRBJ1-3; abundance: NA; CDR3nt: TGTGCCAGCTCACCGGGGGTGCGGGAAGGAAACACCATATATTTT; CDR3aa: CASSPGVREGNTIYF